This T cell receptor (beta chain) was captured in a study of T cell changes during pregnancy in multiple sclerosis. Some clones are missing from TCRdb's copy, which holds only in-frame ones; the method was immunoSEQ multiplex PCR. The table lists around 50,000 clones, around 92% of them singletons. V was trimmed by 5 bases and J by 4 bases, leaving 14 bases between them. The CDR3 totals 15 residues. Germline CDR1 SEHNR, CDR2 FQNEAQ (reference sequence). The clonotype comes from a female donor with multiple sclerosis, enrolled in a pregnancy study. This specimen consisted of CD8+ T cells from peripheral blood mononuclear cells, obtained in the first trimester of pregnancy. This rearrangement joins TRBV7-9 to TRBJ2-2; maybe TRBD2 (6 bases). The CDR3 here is CASSNGMTSTGELFF. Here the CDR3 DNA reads TGTGCCAGCAGCAACGGGATGACTAGCACCGGGGAGCTGTTTTTT. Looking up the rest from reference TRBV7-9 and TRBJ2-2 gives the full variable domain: DTGVSQNPRHKITKRGQNVTFRCDPISEHNRLYWYRQTLGQGPEFLTYFQNEAQLEKSRLLSDRFSAERPKGSFSTLEIQRTEQGDSAMYLCASSNGMTSTGELFFGEGSRLTVL.